A single sample gave rise to the 10 T cell receptor beta chains below, sequenced in a study of early T cells in non-severe SARS-CoV-2 infection. TCRdb reprocessed the 5' RACE reads via MiXCR and lists one record per CDR3 protein. The table records 50,000 to 75,000 distinct CDR3 sequences, 12% of them present only once. The source was whole blood, collected at baseline. The receptors were gathered from an adult who was a healthcare worker with PCR-confirmed SARS-CoV-2 infection or an uninfected control (not recorded which). The donor label of this sample is uncertain.

Relative to its sample, this clonotype is medium-sized. The rearrangement links TRBV7-9 to TRBJ2-3; no reliable D call. Trimming removed 0 bases from V and 1 base from J, with 14 bases in between. The CDR3 has 17 residues. Looked up from germline, CDR1 is SEHNR and CDR2 is FQNEAQ (reference sequence). As DNA, the CDR3 is TGTGCCAGCAGCTTAGCGCTTGGTGGGGTCGGCACAGATACGCAGTATTTT. Protein: CASSLALGGVGTDTQYF.

The V and J genes are TRBV12-3 or TRBV12-4 and TRBJ1-5; D is perhaps TRBD1 (5 bases). The CDR3 consists of 14 residues. V lost 6 bases and J 4 bases, leaving 13 bases between the germline ends. CDR3 nucleotides: TGTGCCAGCAGCCAGACGGGGCCGAATCAGCCCCAGCATTTT. This sequence encodes CASSQTGPNQPQHF.

This clonotype has a count of ten or more. The V call is TRBV27, the J call TRBJ1-4; the match to TRBD1 covers 9 bases. Looked up from germline, CDR1 is MNHEY and CDR2 is SMNVEV (reference sequence). Losses at the gene ends were 5 bases for V and 7 bases for J; bases not matched to a gene: 8. This CDR3 contains 15 residues. The DNA of the CDR3 is TGTGCCAGCAGTAGGGACAGGGTTGGTCGTGAAAAACTGTTTTTT. This translates into CASSRDRVGREKLFF.

This clonotype has more than one count but fewer than ten. The chain has TRBV14 and TRBJ1-1, with D uncertain. This CDR3 comprises 13 residues. Germline V gene data show CDR1 as SGHDN and CDR2 as FVKESK. V lost 4 bases and J 1 base, leaving 7 bases between the germline ends. The CDR3 sequence: CASSRGENTEAFF. CDR3 DNA sequence: TGTGCCAGCAGCCGGGGAGAGAACACTGAAGCTTTCTTT.

This clonotype was recorded a few times. The gene calls are TRBV20-1 and TRBJ1-6, with 7 bases aligning to TRBD1. In germline, CDR1 is DFQATT, CDR2 SNEGSKA (reference sequence). The CDR3 runs 15 residues. The ends lost 3 bases at V and 8 bases at J; junction bases unmatched: 10. The CDR3 spells CSASRLDRIYSPLHF. The CDR3, as DNA: TGCAGTGCTAGTAGACTGGACAGGATCTATTCACCCCTCCACTTT.

This clonotype was observed a few times. The CDR3 DNA reads TGTGCCAGCAGTTTATTGGGTACGCAGTATTTT. Its translation: CASSLLGTQYF. This chain joins TRBV12-3 or TRBV12-4 and TRBJ2-3; unclear D gene. Trimming removed 2 bases at V and 8 bases at J, with 5 bases between. This CDR3 region has 11 residues.

This clonotype was found many times. V is TRBV3-1 and J is TRBJ2-5; D is unresolved. V lost 1 base to trimming and J lost 4 bases, with 19 bases between them. CDR3 size: 17 residues. Per the germline V gene, CDR1 is LGHDT and CDR2 is YNNKEL (reference sequence). This CDR3 is CASSQGISVQPPETQYF. The CDR3 bases are TGTGCCAGCAGCCAAGGGATATCGGTCCAGCCTCCAGAGACCCAGTACTTC.

The rearrangement uses TRBV19 and TRBJ2-1, with unresolved D. Germline V gene data show CDR1 as LNHDA and CDR2 as SQIVND (reference sequence). The CDR3 contains 14 residues. V dropped 7 bases and J dropped 3 bases, with 13 bases sitting between them. The CDR3 DNA reads as TGTGCCAGTACCACCCACCCGTACTACAATGAGCAGTTCTTC. As protein: CASTTHPYYNEQFF.

The chain joins TRBV2 to TRBJ2-5; 15 positions match TRBD2. After removal of 5 bases from V and 5 bases from J, the junction contained 9 bases not matched to a gene. The CDR3 consists of 17 residues. Germline V lookup: CDR1 SNHLY, CDR2 FYNNEI. CDR3 region: CASSRWTSGGDTETQYF. The CDR3, as DNA: TGTGCCAGCAGTCGATGGACTAGCGGGGGGGACACCGAGACCCAGTACTTC.

The chain uses TRBV14 and TRBJ2-5; D may be TRBD1 or TRBD2 (6 bases each). The ends were cut back, 1 base at V and 3 bases at J, with 15 bases in the middle. This CDR3 comprises 16 residues. CDR1 is SGHDN, CDR2 FVKESK, per germline. The CDR3 sequence: CASSQVWGAGEETQYF. The DNA for the CDR3 is TGTGCCAGCAGCCAAGTCTGGGGGGCTGGAGAAGAGACCCAGTACTTC.